This TCR beta chain was identified in a study of blood T cell repertoires in COVID-19. Study details: The samples span acute and convalescent COVID-19 from the United States, Italy and Spain.

Clones were sequenced by immunoSEQ multiplex PCR, and TCRdb holds only the in-frame ones, with some missing. Of 300,000 to 400,000 clones listed, over 75% are singletons. This clone was observed a handful of times. The study recruited people aged roughly 18 to 100 years across under 25 US areas. Among Cohort 3 donors, those recovered had two negative PCRs, clearance, or symptom resolution. The germline gives CDR1 MNHEY, CDR2 SVGAGI. The V and J ends lost 9 bases and 1 base respectively, with 12 bases between them. This CDR3 is 13 amino acids long. The TCR was taken from a woman aged 30 to 39 who had recovered from COVID-19. Specimen: PBMCs or T cells enriched from blood (not recorded which). The rearrangement uses TRBV6-5 and TRBJ1-2; D uncertain. The CDR3 reads CASRPGVNYGYTF. In nucleotides, the CDR3 is TGTGCCAGTCGACCCGGGGTTAACTATGGCTACACCTTC.